One and the same sample provided the 7 T cell receptor beta chains below, sequenced in a study of blood T cell repertoires in COVID-19. Profiling relied on immunoSEQ multiplex PCR, and the TCRdb table lists in-frame clones only, not all of them. Of about 170,000 clones listed, 80% to 90% are singletons. Sample: peripheral blood. These receptors were obtained from a man aged 35-49 years who had recovered from COVID-19.

This clone occurred a few times. The chain is built from TRBV30 and TRBJ1-5; a weak D match, TRBD1 (6 bases). CDR1 is GTSNPN and CDR2 is SVGIG in the germline V gene (reference sequence). The CDR3 contains 15 residues. The ends were cut back, 2 bases at V and 5 bases at J, with 16 bases in the middle. In DNA form, the CDR3 reads TGTGCCTGGAGTTCGGGACAAACCTTCTATCAGCCCCAGCATTTT. Translating gives CAWSSGQTFYQPQHF.

The genes are TRBV5-5 and TRBJ2-2, with 8 bases aligning to TRBD2. CDR3 length equals 15 residues. The trim removed 2 bases at V and 4 bases at J, leaving 4 bases unmatched. The germline V gene has CDR1 SGHKS and CDR2 YYEKEE (reference sequence). CDR3 protein: CASSLAGVGTGELFF. DNA for the CDR3: TGTGCCAGCAGCTTAGCGGGAGTAGGCACCGGGGAGCTGTTTTTT.

V gene TRBV19 combines with J gene TRBJ2-3, with 7 bases lining up with TRBD1. V shed 5 bases, J shed 5 bases, and the junction held 10 bases outside the gene matches. Per the germline V gene, CDR1 is LNHDA and CDR2 is SQIVND (reference sequence). The CDR3 spans 15 residues. The CDR3 loop reads CASSVSGGSEDTQYF. The CDR3 DNA reads TGTGCCAGTAGTGTCTCAGGGGGAAGCGAAGATACGCAGTATTTT.

The chain uses TRBV5-5 and TRBJ2-7; TRBD1 aligns across 8 bases. Germline V gene lookup returns CDR1 SGHKS and CDR2 YYEKEE (reference sequence). The V segment lost 1 base and the J segment 4 bases; nucleotides outside the gene matches: 7. CDR3 length equals 15 residues. The CDR3 here is CASSLRTGTGYEQYF. The CDR3, as DNA: TGTGCCAGCAGCTTGCGGACAGGGACGGGGTACGAGCAGTACTTC. The variable domain in full, with the rest retrieved from reference TRBV5-5 and TRBJ2-7, is DAGVTQSPTHLIKTRGQQVTLRCSPISGHKSVSWYQQVLGQGPQFIFQYYEKEERGRGNFPDRFSARQFPNYSSELNVNALLLGDSALYLCASSLRTGTGYEQYFGPGTRLTVT.

The genes are TRBV4-3 and TRBJ2-5; possible D gene TRBD1, 6 bases. The CDR3 is 15 amino acids. V was shortened by 3 bases and J by 2 bases, with 13 bases between the two germline ends. The germline V gene encodes CDR1 LGHNA and CDR2 YSLEER. This CDR3 reads CASSHSGTPQETQYF. DNA of the CDR3: TGCGCCAGCAGCCATTCCGGGACACCTCAAGAGACCCAGTACTTC.

This sequence joins TRBV6-2 or TRBV6-3 and TRBJ1-1; D remains ambiguous. Germline CDR1 MNHEY, CDR2 SVGEGT. The CDR3 is 12 amino acids. V lost 4 bases and J 5 bases, leaving 8 bases between the germline ends. CDR3 amino acids: CASSWSETEAFF. CDR3 coding DNA: TGTGCCAGCAGTTGGAGTGAGACTGAAGCTTTCTTT.

The rearrangement links TRBV6-2 or TRBV6-3 to TRBJ2-7, with D possibly being TRBD2 (5 bases). Germline CDR1 is MNHEY and CDR2 is SVGEGT. The CDR3 has 16 amino acids. Trimming took 2 bases from V and 4 from J, leaving 18 bases between them. The CDR3, as DNA: TGTGCCAGCAGTTACGCGGCCTCTGGAGGTCAATACGAGCAGTACTTC. Amino acids: CASSYAASGGQYEQYF.